This T cell receptor (beta chain) came from a study of radiation and T cells in renal cell carcinoma. The data were produced by immunoSEQ multiplex PCR, yet TCRdb's version contains in-frame clones alone and is incomplete. The sample yields 120,000 or so clones, 85% to 90% seen once. Time point reported: blood 2 weeks post-SBRT. Specified treatment: 15 Gy SBRT to primary tumor, nephrectomy 4 weeks later. The TCR was taken from a woman between 65 and 79 years old with renal cell carcinoma. Source: blood, taken from a patient whose treatment included radiotherapy and nephrectomy.

The CDR3 DNA reads as TGTGCCAGCAGCCATGGACTTAGCACAGATACGCAGTATTTT. Protein product: CASSHGLSTDTQYF. The V gene is TRBV4-2, the J gene TRBJ2-3; TRBD2 is a possible D gene (5 bases). Germline CDR1 is LGHNA and CDR2 is YNFKEQ. The CDR3 covers 14 residues. Trimming left V 3 bases short and J 0 bases short, with 7 bases between.